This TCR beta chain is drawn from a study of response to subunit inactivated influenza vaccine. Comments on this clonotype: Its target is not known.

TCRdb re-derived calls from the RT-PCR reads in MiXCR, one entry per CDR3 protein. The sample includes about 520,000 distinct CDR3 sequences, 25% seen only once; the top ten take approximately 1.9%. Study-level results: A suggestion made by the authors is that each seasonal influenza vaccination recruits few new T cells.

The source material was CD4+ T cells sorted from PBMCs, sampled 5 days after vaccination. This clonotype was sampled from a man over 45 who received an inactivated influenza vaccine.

The CDR3 sequence is CASSYPGTAGNTIYF. The CDR3 DNA is TGTGCCAGCAGTTACCCCGGGACCGCTGGAAACACCATATATTTT. This sequence joins TRBV6-2 or TRBV6-3 and TRBJ1-3; tentatively, D is TRBD1 (5 bases). Germline V lookup: CDR1 MNHEY, CDR2 SVGEGT. The CDR3 contains 15 residues. Trimming left V 2 bases short and J 2 bases short, with 10 bases between.